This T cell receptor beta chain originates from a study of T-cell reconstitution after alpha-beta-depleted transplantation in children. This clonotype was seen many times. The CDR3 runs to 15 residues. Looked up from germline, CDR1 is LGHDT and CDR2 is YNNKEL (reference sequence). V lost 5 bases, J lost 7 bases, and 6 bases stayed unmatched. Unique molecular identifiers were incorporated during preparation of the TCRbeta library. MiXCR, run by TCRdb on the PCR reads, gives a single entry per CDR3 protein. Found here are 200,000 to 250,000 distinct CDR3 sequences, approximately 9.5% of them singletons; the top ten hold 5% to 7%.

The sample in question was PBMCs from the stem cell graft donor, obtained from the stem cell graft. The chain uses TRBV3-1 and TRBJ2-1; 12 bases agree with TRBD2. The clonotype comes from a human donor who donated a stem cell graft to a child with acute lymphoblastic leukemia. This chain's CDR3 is CASSKLAGGGNEQFF. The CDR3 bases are TGTGCCAGCAGCAAACTAGCGGGGGGAGGGAATGAGCAGTTCTTC.